The entry below gives a single T cell receptor (beta chain) sequence along with its context. This sample was included in a study of blood T cell repertoires in COVID-19. As for the study in general: Both acute and convalescent COVID-19 samples were obtained from the United States, Italy and Spain.

TCRdb keeps only in-frame clones here, not all; method: immunoSEQ multiplex PCR. The table lists fewer than 300,000 clones, 75% to 95% of them singletons. The CDR3 contains 13 residues. Germline lookup yields CDR1 SNHLY and CDR2 FYNNEI. Trimming pared 6 bases from V and 5 bases from J, leaving 13 bases between. Those enrolled, adults aged about 18 to 95 years, came from about two dozen US areas. Participants' own reports of clinical history determined their cohort assignment. Resolution of symptoms, clearance, or two negative PCRs was present in recovered Cohort 3 donors. This receptor was obtained from a woman aged 25 to 45 who had recovered from COVID-19. This rearrangement joins TRBV2 to TRBJ1-1; D is perhaps TRBD1 (5 bases). The source material was PBMCs or T cells enriched from blood (not recorded which). CDR3 coding DNA: TGTGCCAGCAGCCCGGCAGGGATTACTGAAGCTTTCTTT. This codes for CASSPAGITEAFF.